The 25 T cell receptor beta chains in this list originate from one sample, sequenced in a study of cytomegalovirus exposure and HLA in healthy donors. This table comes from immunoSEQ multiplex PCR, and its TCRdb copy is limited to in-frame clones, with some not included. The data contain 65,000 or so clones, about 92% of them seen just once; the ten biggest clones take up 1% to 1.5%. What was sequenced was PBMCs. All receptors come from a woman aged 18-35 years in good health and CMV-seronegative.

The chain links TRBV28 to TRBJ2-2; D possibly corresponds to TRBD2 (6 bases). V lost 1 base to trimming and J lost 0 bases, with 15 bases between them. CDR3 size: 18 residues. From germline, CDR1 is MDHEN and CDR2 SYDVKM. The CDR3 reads CASSLSFSGYANTGELFF. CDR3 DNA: TGTGCCAGCAGTTTATCCTTTAGCGGATACGCGAACACCGGGGAGCTGTTTTTT.

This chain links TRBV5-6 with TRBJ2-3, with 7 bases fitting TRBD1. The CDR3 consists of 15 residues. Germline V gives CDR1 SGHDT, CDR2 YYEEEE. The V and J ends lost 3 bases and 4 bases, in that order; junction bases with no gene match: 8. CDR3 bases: TGTGCCAGCAGCTACCTGGCGACAGGGTCAGATACGCAGTATTTT. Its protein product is CASSYLATGSDTQYF. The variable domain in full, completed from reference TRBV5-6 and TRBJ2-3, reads DAGVTQSPTHLIKTRGQQVTLRCSPKSGHDTVSWYQQALGQGPQFIFQYYEEEERQRGNFPDRFSGHQFPNYSSELNVNALLLGDSALYLCASSYLATGSDTQYFGPGTRLTVL.

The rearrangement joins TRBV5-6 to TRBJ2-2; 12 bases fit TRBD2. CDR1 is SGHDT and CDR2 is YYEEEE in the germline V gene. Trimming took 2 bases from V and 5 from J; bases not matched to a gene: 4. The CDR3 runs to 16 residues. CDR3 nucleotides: TGTGCCAGCAGCTTCCTAGCGGGGGGGGATACCGGGGAGCTGTTTTTT. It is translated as CASSFLAGGDTGELFF.

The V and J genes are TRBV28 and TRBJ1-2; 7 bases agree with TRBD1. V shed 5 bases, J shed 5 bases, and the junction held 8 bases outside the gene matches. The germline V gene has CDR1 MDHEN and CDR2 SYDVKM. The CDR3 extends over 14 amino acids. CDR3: CASSRSDRLYGYTF. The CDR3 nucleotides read TGTGCCAGCAGTCGCTCGGACAGGCTTTATGGCTACACCTTC.

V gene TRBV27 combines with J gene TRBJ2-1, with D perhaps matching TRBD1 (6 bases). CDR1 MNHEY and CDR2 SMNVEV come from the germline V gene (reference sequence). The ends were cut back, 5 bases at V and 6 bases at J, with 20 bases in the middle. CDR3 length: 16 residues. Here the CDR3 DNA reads TGTGCCAGCAGTCCCCGGGACACGAGAAAGGCCAATGAGCAGTTCTTC. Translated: CASSPRDTRKANEQFF.

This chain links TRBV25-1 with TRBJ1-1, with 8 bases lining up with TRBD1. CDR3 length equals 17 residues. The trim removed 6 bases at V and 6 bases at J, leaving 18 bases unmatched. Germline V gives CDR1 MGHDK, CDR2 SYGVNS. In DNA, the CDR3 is TGTGCCAGCAGCGTGGAGTGGGGACAGGCCCCTGGCGCTGAAGCTTTCTTT. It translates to CASSVEWGQAPGAEAFF.

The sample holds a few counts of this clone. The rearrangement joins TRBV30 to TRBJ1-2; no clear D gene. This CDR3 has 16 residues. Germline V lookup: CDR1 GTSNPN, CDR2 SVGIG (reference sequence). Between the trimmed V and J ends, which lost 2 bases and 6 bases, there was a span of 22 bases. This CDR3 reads CAWSQYLTRDGDGYTF. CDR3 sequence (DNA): TGTGCCTGGAGTCAATACTTGACGAGGGATGGGGATGGCTACACCTTC.

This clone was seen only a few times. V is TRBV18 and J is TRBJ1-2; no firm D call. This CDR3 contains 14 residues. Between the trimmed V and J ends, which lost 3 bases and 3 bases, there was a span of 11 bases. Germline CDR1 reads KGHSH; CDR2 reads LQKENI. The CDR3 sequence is CASSPYPNDYGYTF. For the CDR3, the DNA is TGTGCCAGCTCACCCTATCCCAATGACTATGGCTACACCTTC.

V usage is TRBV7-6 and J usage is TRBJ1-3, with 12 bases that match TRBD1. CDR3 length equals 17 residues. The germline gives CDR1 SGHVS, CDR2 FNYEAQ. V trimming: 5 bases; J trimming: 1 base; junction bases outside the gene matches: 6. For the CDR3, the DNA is TGTGCCAGCAGCCCCGGGACAGGGGGCATATCTGGAAACACCATATATTTT. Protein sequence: CASSPGTGGISGNTIYF.

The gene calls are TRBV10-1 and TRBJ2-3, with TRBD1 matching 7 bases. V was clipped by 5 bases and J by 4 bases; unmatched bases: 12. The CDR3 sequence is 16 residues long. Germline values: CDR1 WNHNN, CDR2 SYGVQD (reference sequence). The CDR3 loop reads CASSWDRPTSADTQYF. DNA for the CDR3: TGCGCCAGCAGTTGGGACAGACCGACCTCGGCAGATACGCAGTATTTT.

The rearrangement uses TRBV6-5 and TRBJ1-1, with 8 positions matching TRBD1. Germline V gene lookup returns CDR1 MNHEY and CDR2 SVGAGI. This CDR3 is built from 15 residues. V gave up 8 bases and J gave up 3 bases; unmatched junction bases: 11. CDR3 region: CASRPGQAPYTEAFF. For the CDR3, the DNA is TGTGCCAGCCGACCGGGACAGGCCCCTTACACTGAAGCTTTCTTT.

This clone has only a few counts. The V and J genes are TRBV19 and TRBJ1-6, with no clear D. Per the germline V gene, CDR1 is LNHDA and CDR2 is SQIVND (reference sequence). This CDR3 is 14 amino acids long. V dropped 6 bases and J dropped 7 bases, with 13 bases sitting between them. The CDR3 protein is CASRYLGPNSPLHF. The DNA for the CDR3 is TGTGCCAGTAGATACCTGGGCCCAAATTCACCCCTCCACTTT.

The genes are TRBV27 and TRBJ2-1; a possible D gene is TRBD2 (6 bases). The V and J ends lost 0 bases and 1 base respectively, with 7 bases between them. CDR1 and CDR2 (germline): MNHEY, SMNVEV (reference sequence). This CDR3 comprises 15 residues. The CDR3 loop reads CASSLSSGSYNEQFF. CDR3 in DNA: TGTGCCAGCAGTTTATCTAGCGGTTCCTACAATGAGCAGTTCTTC.

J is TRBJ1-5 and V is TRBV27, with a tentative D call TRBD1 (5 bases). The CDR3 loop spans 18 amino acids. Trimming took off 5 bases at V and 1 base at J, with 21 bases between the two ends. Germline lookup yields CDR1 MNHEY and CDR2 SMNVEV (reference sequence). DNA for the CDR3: TGTGCCAGCAGTCCCCGGGGAGGGAGGGGTCTAAGCAATCAGCCCCAGCATTTT. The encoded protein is CASSPRGGRGLSNQPQHF.

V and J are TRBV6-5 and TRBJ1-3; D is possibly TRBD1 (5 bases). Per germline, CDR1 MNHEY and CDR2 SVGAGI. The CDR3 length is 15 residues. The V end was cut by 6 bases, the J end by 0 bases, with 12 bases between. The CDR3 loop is CASSPGTGSGNTIYF. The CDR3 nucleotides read TGTGCCAGCAGCCCCGGGACTGGCTCTGGAAACACCATATATTTT.

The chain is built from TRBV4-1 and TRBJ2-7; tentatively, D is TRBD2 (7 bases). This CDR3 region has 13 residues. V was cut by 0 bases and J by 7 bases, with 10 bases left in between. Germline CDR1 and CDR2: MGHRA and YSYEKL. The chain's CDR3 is CASSQDEGGEQYF. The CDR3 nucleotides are TGCGCCAGCAGCCAAGATGAGGGGGGGGAGCAGTACTTC.

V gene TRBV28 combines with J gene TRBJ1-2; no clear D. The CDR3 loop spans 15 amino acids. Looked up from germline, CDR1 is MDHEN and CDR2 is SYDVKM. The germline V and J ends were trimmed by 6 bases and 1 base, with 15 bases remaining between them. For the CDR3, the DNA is TGTGCCAGCAGACCGGGTGGAGGGTTTAACTATGGCTACACCTTC. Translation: CASRPGGGFNYGYTF.

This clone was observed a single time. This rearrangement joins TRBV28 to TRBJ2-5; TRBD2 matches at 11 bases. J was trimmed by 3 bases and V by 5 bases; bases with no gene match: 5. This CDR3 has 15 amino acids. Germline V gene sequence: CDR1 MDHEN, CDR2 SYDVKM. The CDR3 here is CASSPLAGGKETQYF. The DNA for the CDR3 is TGTGCCAGCAGTCCCCTAGCGGGGGGAAAAGAGACCCAGTACTTC. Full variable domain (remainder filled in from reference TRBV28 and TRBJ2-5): DVKVTQSSRYLVKRTGEKVFLECVQDMDHENMFWYRQDPGLGLRLIYFSYDVKMKEKGDIPEGYSVSREKKERFSLILESASTNQTSMYLCASSPLAGGKETQYFGPGTRLLVL.

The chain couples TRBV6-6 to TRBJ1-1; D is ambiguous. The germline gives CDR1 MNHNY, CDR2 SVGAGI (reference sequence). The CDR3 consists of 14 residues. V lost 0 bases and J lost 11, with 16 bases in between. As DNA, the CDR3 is TGTGCCAGCAGTTACTCGATCCAGGTCCAACAGGCTTTCTTT. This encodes CASSYSIQVQQAFF.

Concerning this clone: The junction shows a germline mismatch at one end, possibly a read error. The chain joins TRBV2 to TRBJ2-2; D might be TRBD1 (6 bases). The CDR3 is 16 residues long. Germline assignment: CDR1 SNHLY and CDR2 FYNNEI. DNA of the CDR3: TGTGCCAGCAGCGCCTGGGACACCACGAACGCCGGGGAGCTGTTTTTT. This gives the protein CASSAWDTTNAGELFF.

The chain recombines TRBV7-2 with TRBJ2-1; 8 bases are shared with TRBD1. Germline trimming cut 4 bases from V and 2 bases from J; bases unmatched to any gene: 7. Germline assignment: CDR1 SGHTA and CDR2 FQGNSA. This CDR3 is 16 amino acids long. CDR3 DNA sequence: TGTGCCAGCAGCTCTCTCGGACAGGGCGCCTACAATGAGCAGTTCTTC. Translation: CASSSLGQGAYNEQFF.

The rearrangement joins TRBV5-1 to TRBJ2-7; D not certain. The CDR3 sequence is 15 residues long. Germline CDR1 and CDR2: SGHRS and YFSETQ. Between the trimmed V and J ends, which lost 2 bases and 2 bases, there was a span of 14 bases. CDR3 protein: CASSFSQLGAYEQYF. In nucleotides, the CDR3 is TGCGCCAGCAGCTTCTCACAGCTGGGTGCCTACGAGCAGTACTTC.

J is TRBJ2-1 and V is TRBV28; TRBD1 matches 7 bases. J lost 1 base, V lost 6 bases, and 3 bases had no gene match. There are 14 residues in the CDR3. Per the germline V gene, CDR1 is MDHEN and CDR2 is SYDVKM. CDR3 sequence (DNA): TGTGCCAGCAGGCCGACAGGGTCCTACAATGAGCAGTTCTTC. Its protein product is CASRPTGSYNEQFF. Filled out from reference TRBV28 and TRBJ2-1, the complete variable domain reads DVKVTQSSRYLVKRTGEKVFLECVQDMDHENMFWYRQDPGLGLRLIYFSYDVKMKEKGDIPEGYSVSREKKERFSLILESASTNQTSMYLCASRPTGSYNEQFFGPGTRLTVL.

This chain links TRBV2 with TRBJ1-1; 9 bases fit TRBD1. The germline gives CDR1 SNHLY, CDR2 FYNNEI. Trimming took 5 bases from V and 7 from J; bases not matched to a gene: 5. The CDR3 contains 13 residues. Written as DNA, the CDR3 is TGTGCCAGCAGTCCTCCGGGACAGGGTGAAGCTTTCTTT. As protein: CASSPPGQGEAFF.

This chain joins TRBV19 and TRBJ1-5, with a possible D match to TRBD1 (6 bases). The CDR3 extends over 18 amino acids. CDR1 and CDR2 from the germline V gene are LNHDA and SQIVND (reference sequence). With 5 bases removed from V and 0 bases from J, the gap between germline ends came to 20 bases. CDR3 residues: CASSAGAGTTYSNQPQHF. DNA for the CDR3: TGTGCCAGTAGTGCGGGGGCAGGGACTACATATAGCAATCAGCCCCAGCATTTT.